One T cell receptor beta chain is described in this entry. Per the original data handling: Counts of nucleated cells, estimated from reference gene primer amplification, were obtained. Assay: immunoSEQ multiplex PCR; the TCRdb copy retains only in-frame clones and omits some. The V and J calls and clone size are taken from that table; D and trimming were inferred from the DNA. This table holds 300,000 or so clones, roughly nine tenths found once. Germline CDR1 SGHAT, CDR2 FQNNGV. The CDR3 totals 13 residues. Trimming took 5 bases from V and 10 from J, leaving 12 bases between them. This record belongs to a study of blood T cell repertoires in COVID-19. Study overall: Some COVID-19 samples were acute and others convalescent; all came from the United States, Italy and Spain. PBMCs, B-cell-depleted T cells, or T cells provided the cDNA or gDNA that made up the material.

A Seattle source enrolled patients during active infection and followed them longitudinally. The receptor's source is a woman aged 30 to 39 with COVID-19, enrolled during active disease. The sample taken for sequencing was peripheral blood. The chain carries TRBV11-2 and TRBJ1-6, with D perhaps TRBD1 (5 bases). The DNA of the CDR3 is TGTGCCAGCAGCCTATCAGGGAACTCACCCCTCCACTTT. This encodes CASSLSGNSPLHF. Combining the CDR3 with reference TRBV11-2 and TRBJ1-6 gives the whole variable domain EAGVAQSPRYKIIEKRQSVAFWCNPISGHATLYWYQQILGQGPKLLIQFQNNGVVDDSQLPKDRFSAERLKGVDSTLKIQPAKLEDSAVYLCASSLSGNSPLHFGNGTRLTVT.